Sequencing of this T cell receptor beta chain was carried out in a study of CXCR3-negative and CXCR3-positive naive CD8 T cells. Study observations and caveats: A higher hydrophobicity marked the TRB CDR3s of CXCR3-positive naive cells versus CXCR3-negative naive cells.

Triplicate sorting captured roughly 300,000 cells each from every CD8+ T cell subset. Naive CD8+ T cells were CD45RO-CCR7+CD27+CD95-. As for this clonotype: Its antigen is not known.

Libraries of TRB cDNA were made by 5' RACE and carried UMIs. TCRdb reprocessed the 5' RACE reads and stores each CDR3 protein as one record, lacking DNA. This table lists under 90,000 distinct CDR3 sequences. CDR1 and CDR2 from the germline V gene are SQVTM and ANQGSEA. The CDR3 contains 11 residues. The chain has TRBV29-1 and TRBJ2-7. Sequenced material: naive CXCR3+ CD8+ T cells from blood. Subset reported: CD45RO-CCR7+CD27+CD95- naive CD8+ T cells expressing CXCR3 (TNR3+). This clonotype was obtained from a human donor in good health. Some clones in this sample may be carry-over from other donors' samples. CDR3 amino acids: CSVVQTYEQYF.